A selection of T cell receptor beta chains follows, all from one sample in a study of T cells in Graves' hyperthyroidism and ophthalmopathy. TCRdb called the multiplex PCR reads again in MiXCR, with one record for every CDR3 protein. Of about 480,000 distinct CDR3 sequences listed, approximately 22% are singletons. The specimen sequenced was blood. These receptors originate from a woman in her seventies with Graves' ophthalmopathy. Each CDR3 is given with its conserved first and last residue. A D gene is named only where the DNA matches it firmly. Expanded clones get a size class; other rows say once, few or many, or leave the size out.

few	TRBV19	TRBJ2-1	-	CASSPGGNTPYNEQFF	TGTGCCAGTAGTCCCGGCGGGAATACGCCCTACAATGAGCAGTTCTTC
-	TRBV5-1	TRBJ2-3	TRBD2	CASAGLAGEDTQYF	TGCGCCAGCGCGGGACTAGCGGGAGAAGATACGCAGTATTTT
-	TRBV5-4	TRBJ2-3	-	CASSKPSGTVKADTQYF	TGTGCCAGCAGCAAACCCTCCGGGACTGTCAAAGCAGATACGCAGTATTTT
-	TRBV5-1	TRBJ2-1	-	CASSPNAGNEQFF	TGCGCCAGCAGCCCCAACGCGGGAAATGAGCAGTTCTTC
many	TRBV11-2	TRBJ2-5	-	CASSLRLGEETQYF	TGTGCCAGCAGCTTAAGATTAGGGGAAGAGACCCAGTACTTC
many	TRBV6-1	TRBJ2-2	-	CASILTSNTGELFF	TGTGCCAGCATCCTAACTAGTAACACCGGGGAGCTGTTTTTT
many	TRBV28	TRBJ1-3	-	CASSLSVWVAGNTIYF	TGTGCCAGCAGTTTGTCCGTTTGGGTAGCTGGAAACACCATATATTTT
few	TRBV12-3/TRBV12-4	TRBJ2-7	TRBD2	CASRLAGGLEQYF	TGTGCCAGCAGACTAGCGGGAGGGCTCGAGCAGTACTTC
-	TRBV11-2	TRBJ2-7	-	CASSLDRIGRGFRGYYEQYF	TGTGCCAGCAGCTTAGATCGCATCGGCAGGGGTTTTCGCGGATACTACGAGCAGTACTTC
-	TRBV19	TRBJ2-1	-	CASSIEGGNEQFF	TGTGCCAGTAGTATCGAGGGGGGCAATGAGCAGTTCTTC
-	TRBV6-1	TRBJ2-1	-	CAGSPGQEYNEQFF	TGTGCCGGCAGTCCGGGACAAGAATACAATGAGCAGTTCTTC
few	TRBV7-9	TRBJ2-2	-	CASTRGWNTGELFF	TGTGCCAGCACGAGAGGTTGGAACACCGGGGAGCTGTTTTTT
-	TRBV7-2	TRBJ2-7	TRBD2	CASSSWTSNYEQYF	TGTGCCAGCAGCTCATGGACTAGCAACTACGAGCAGTACTTC
few	TRBV5-1	TRBJ2-2	-	CASSPGPGGLFF	TGCGCCAGCAGCCCTGGCCCCGGTGGGCTGTTTTTT
-	TRBV20-1	TRBJ2-1	TRBD1	CSAISRDRGLEQFF	TGCAGTGCTATCTCACGGGACAGGGGCCTTGAGCAGTTCTTC
many	TRBV5-1	TRBJ2-4	TRBD1	CASSPGQGDIQYF	TGCGCCAGCAGCCCAGGACAGGGCGACATTCAGTACTTC
-	TRBV9	TRBJ2-7	-	CASSVAPGPSYEQYF	TGTGCCAGCAGCGTAGCTCCGGGTCCTTCCTACGAGCAGTACTTC
many	TRBV7-2	TRBJ2-1	TRBD1	CASSQGQARYNEQFF	TGTGCCAGCAGCCAGGGACAGGCCCGATACAATGAGCAGTTCTTC
few	TRBV5-4	TRBJ2-7	-	CASSPTGNQQYF	TGTGCCAGCAGCCCTACAGGGAACCAGCAGTACTTC
few	TRBV6-1	TRBJ2-1	TRBD2	CASRVLAGLGGEQFF	TGTGCCAGCAGGGTACTAGCGGGCCTAGGGGGTGAGCAGTTCTTC
-	TRBV20-1	TRBJ1-1	-	CSALLGQYTEAFF	TGCAGTGCTCTCCTCGGGCAGTACACTGAAGCTTTCTTT
many	TRBV11-2	TRBJ2-2	TRBD2	CASSLRLAGVGTGELFF	TGTGCCAGCAGCCTACGACTAGCGGGAGTAGGCACCGGGGAGCTGTTTTTT
-	TRBV20-1	TRBJ1-6	TRBD1	CSAWGQGKTSSYNSPLHF	TGCAGTGCTTGGGGACAGGGAAAGACCAGCTCCTATAATTCACCCCTCCACTTT
-	TRBV2	TRBJ2-1	TRBD2	CASRFRREGYNEQFF	TGTGCCAGCAGATTTAGGCGGGAGGGATACAATGAGCAGTTCTTC
-	TRBV20-1	TRBJ2-7	TRBD2	CSAITGGSLSEQYF	TGCAGTGCTATCACGGGAGGGAGTTTAAGCGAGCAGTACTTC